This entry describes one TCR beta chain. The data were taken from a study of shared clonotypes between healthy human individuals. Study as a whole: In total, the donors were two women and three men aged 18 to 49.

Germline-derived CDR1 and CDR2 are MDHEN and SYDVKM. Trimming removed 3 bases at V and 0 bases at J, with 9 bases between. The CDR3 has 15 residues. DNA at 200 ng, 25,000 to 35,000 T cell genomes, went into sorted-subset replicate PCRs. Data came from immunoSEQ multiplex PCR; TCRdb stores just in-frame clones and leaves some out. The table has roughly 520,000 clones, around 95% seen once. All donors were Caucasian adults living in Nashville, Tennessee. A CD45RA-negative memory subset and a CD45RA+ naive subset were separated from the CD4+ cells. The genes are TRBV28 and TRBJ1-3; D not certain. The sequenced material came from naive CD4+ T cells sorted from blood. Described subset: CD45RA+ positively selected. This TCR came from a woman aged 25 to 39 in good health. CDR3 DNA sequence: TGTGCCAGCAGTTTTATCCGGCTCTCTGGAAACACCATATATTTT. It translates to CASSFIRLSGNTIYF. Full variable domain (rest looked up from reference TRBV28 and TRBJ1-3): DVKVTQSSRYLVKRTGEKVFLECVQDMDHENMFWYRQDPGLGLRLIYFSYDVKMKEKGDIPEGYSVSREKKERFSLILESASTNQTSMYLCASSFIRLSGNTIYFGEGSWLTVV.